This is a list of T cell receptor beta chains from one sample in a study of beta chain features in type 1 diabetes. Assay: immunoSEQ multiplex PCR; the TCRdb copy retains only in-frame clones and omits some. The repertoire holds about 400,000 clones, with around 13% as singletons. The specimen sequenced was naive CD4+ T cells from blood. These receptors all stem from a young man in good health. The CDR3 runs from the conserved cysteine through the conserved F or W. A D gene is named only where the DNA matches it firmly. Some rows have no size entry. The others give once, few or many, or a class for an expanded clone.

CDR3nt	CDR3aa	d_gene	abundance	v_gene	j_gene
TGTGCCAGCAGCGTAGCTACTTACACCGGGGAGCTGTTTTTT	CASSVATYTGELFF	.	.	TRBV9	TRBJ2-2
TGCGCCAGCAGCCTACAGGGGGTTGACACTGAAGCTTTCTTT	CASSLQGVDTEAFF	TRBD1	few	TRBV5-1	TRBJ1-1
TGCGCCAGCAGCCAAGACGGGAGGTATGGCTACACCTTC	CASSQDGRYGYTF	.	few	TRBV4-3	TRBJ1-2
TGCGCCAGCAGCTTGGCAGGGATTCAGCCCCAGCATTTT	CASSLAGIQPQHF	.	.	TRBV5-1	TRBJ1-5
TGCAGCGTGGGAAGCCAGGGGAACACTGAAGCTTTCTTT	CSVGSQGNTEAFF	.	few	TRBV29-1	TRBJ1-1
TGTGCCAGCAGCTTGTTCGAGACGGGAGAGACCCAGTACTTC	CASSLFETGETQYF	.	few	TRBV5-4	TRBJ2-5
TGTGCCAGCAGCCGGGTGAGGGACGAGCAGTACTTC	CASSRVRDEQYF	.	few	TRBV14	TRBJ2-7
TGTGCCAGCCGCAAAGTTCCTAACTACGAGCAGTACTTC	CASRKVPNYEQYF	.	few	TRBV11-2	TRBJ2-7
TGTGCCAGCAGCCTAGCCGGGACAGGAGCACCTTATGGCTACACCTTC	CASSLAGTGAPYGYTF	TRBD1	.	TRBV7-2	TRBJ1-2
TGTGCCAGCAGCGTAGGAACAGGGTGGACAGATACGCAGTATTTT	CASSVGTGWTDTQYF	.	.	TRBV9	TRBJ2-3
TGTGCCACCAAAACGGGGGGCATGGGGTACAATGAGCAGTTCTTC	CATKTGGMGYNEQFF	.	.	TRBV7-2	TRBJ2-1
TGTGCCGGGGCGGGGTCAGATACGCAGTATTTT	CAGAGSDTQYF	.	few	TRBV7-9	TRBJ2-3
TGCGCCAGCAGCCAAGAGGCTTGGGACAGGGGTAGCTACGAGCAGTACTTC	CASSQEAWDRGSYEQYF	TRBD1	.	TRBV4-3	TRBJ2-7
TGTGCCAGCAGCATGTCGACTAGCCACACAGATACGCAGTATTTT	CASSMSTSHTDTQYF	TRBD2	.	TRBV28	TRBJ2-3
TGTGCCAGCTCACTGAAGCGGGAAAATTCACCCCTCCACTTT	CASSLKRENSPLHF	.	.	TRBV18	TRBJ1-6
TGCGCCAGCAGCCGACAACAGGGGGCGGAAGATACGCAGTATTTT	CASSRQQGAEDTQYF	TRBD1	.	TRBV4-3	TRBJ2-3
TGTGCCAGCAGCTTGAACAGGGAGGGTGAGCAGTTCTTC	CASSLNREGEQFF	.	few	TRBV5-5	TRBJ2-1
TGCGCCAGCAGCTTGGCGGCTAGCGCTATCAATGAGCAGTTCTTC	CASSLAASAINEQFF	.	.	TRBV5-1	TRBJ2-1
TGTGCCAGCAGCCTGTCGGGGGTATCGAACACCGGGGAGCTGTTTTTT	CASSLSGVSNTGELFF	.	few	TRBV7-2	TRBJ2-2
TGTGCCTGGAGTGTTGTTAGACACTCGAACACTGAAGCTTTCTTT	CAWSVVRHSNTEAFF	.	.	TRBV30	TRBJ1-1
TGTGCCAGCTCACGGACCCCAGGAGGGAATAATGAAAAACTGTTTTTT	CASSRTPGGNNEKLFF	.	.	TRBV18	TRBJ1-4
TGTGCCTGGAGTGTTCTGACAGGGACCGTCACAGATACGCAGTATTTT	CAWSVLTGTVTDTQYF	TRBD1	few	TRBV30	TRBJ2-3
TGTGCCAGCTTCAGACAGGAACGGGCAGATACGCAGTATTTT	CASFRQERADTQYF	.	.	TRBV2	TRBJ2-3
TGCGCCAGCAGCCAAGGAGGGCTGGACACTGAAGCTTTCTTT	CASSQGGLDTEAFF	.	.	TRBV4-1	TRBJ1-1
TGTGCCAGCTCATCTTCCGGGACAGGGGTTAATGAGCAGTTCTTC	CASSSSGTGVNEQFF	TRBD1	.	TRBV18	TRBJ2-1
TGTGCCATCGAGGCAGGGGGCTCCCTTGGCTACACCTTC	CAIEAGGSLGYTF	TRBD1	.	TRBV10-3	TRBJ1-2
TGTGCCAGCAGCGTAGCTGTTTGGTCGACTAGCGGGCGCACAGATACGCAGTATTTT	CASSVAVWSTSGRTDTQYF	TRBD2	few	TRBV9	TRBJ2-3
TGCAGCGTGGGACAGGGGACTGGAAACACCATATATTTT	CSVGQGTGNTIYF	TRBD1	few	TRBV29-1	TRBJ1-3
TGTGCCAGCAGCCGAGATATCAATTCGGGGTCCTCCTACAATGAGCAGTTCTTC	CASSRDINSGSSYNEQFF	.	.	TRBV4-2	TRBJ2-1
TGCGCCAGCAGCTTGGGAGGTATCGGCACTGAAGCTTTCTTT	CASSLGGIGTEAFF	.	few	TRBV5-1	TRBJ1-1
TGCAGTGGGTACAGCCAAGAGACCCAGTACTTC	CSGYSQETQYF	.	.	TRBV20-1	TRBJ2-5
TGTGCCATCAGTGAGTCCAGTCAGGGGACGAACACTGAAGCTTTCTTT	CAISESSQGTNTEAFF	.	.	TRBV10-3	TRBJ1-1
TGCGCCAGCAGCCAGGGGACCTGGGGACAGGGCAGAGATACGCAGTATTTT	CASSQGTWGQGRDTQYF	TRBD1	.	TRBV4-1	TRBJ2-3
TGCAGCGTGACAGGTCAAGGTGGTTCGGAAGCTTTCTTT	CSVTGQGGSEAFF	.	.	TRBV29-1	TRBJ1-1
TGTGCCGAACGGAGCAGTTCCACCGGGGAGCTGTTTTTT	CAERSSSTGELFF	.	.	TRBV28	TRBJ2-2
TGTGCCAGCAATCCTAGCGGGGGGACCGGGGAGCTGTTTTTT	CASNPSGGTGELFF	TRBD2	.	TRBV2	TRBJ2-2
TGTGCCAGCAGCTTAACGAAAACAGGGCGGACCAAAAACATTCAGTACTTC	CASSLTKTGRTKNIQYF	.	.	TRBV5-6	TRBJ2-4
TGTGCCTGGAAGCACAGGGGGCAGGCTTTTGAGCAGTACTTC	CAWKHRGQAFEQYF	TRBD1	few	TRBV30	TRBJ2-5
TGTGCCATCAGTGCTGGAGGACAGTCTAATGAAAAACTGTTTTTT	CAISAGGQSNEKLFF	.	.	TRBV10-3	TRBJ1-4
TGCAGCGTTGAAGATCCGGGACATTGGCTTTTCTATGGCTACACCTTC	CSVEDPGHWLFYGYTF	.	.	TRBV29-1	TRBJ1-2